A single sample is the source of the 26 T cell receptor beta chains below, sequenced in a study of a mutant IDH1 vaccine in newly diagnosed glioma. The time point was: week 11, during vaccination. Each vaccine dose was 300 ug of mutant IDH1 20-mer peptide, with topical imiquimod. Some clones are missing from TCRdb's copy, which holds only in-frame ones; the method was immunoSEQ multiplex PCR. This table has 110,000 or so clones, approximately 87% appearing once. No cognate antigen is known for these TCRs. Sequencing was performed on PBMCs, taken from a glioma patient whose treatment included an IDH1 peptide vaccine. The receptor set was obtained from a woman aged 45 to 65 with glioma.

The rearrangement uses TRBV28 and TRBJ2-5; 10 positions agree with TRBD1. Looked up from germline, CDR1 is MDHEN and CDR2 is SYDVKM. The CDR3 is made up of 16 amino acids. J gave up 9 bases and V 5 bases, and 15 bases lay outside the gene matches. DNA of the CDR3: TGTGCCAGCAGTCAGCCACGGACAGGGGGATCATGGGCCCAGTACTTC. It specifies CASSQPRTGGSWAQYF.

The V call is TRBV6-5, the J call TRBJ2-7; D possibly corresponds to TRBD1 (5 bases). V lost 5 bases and J lost 5, with 10 bases in between. CDR1 is MNHEY, CDR2 SVGAGI, per germline. CDR3 length: 12 amino acids. CDR3 sequence (DNA): TGTGCCAGCAGTAGGGGAATCCACGAGCAGTACTTC. The encoded protein is CASSRGIHEQYF.

The V gene is TRBV5-1, the J gene TRBJ2-2; D not certain. V shed 0 bases and J shed 4 bases, with 7 bases lying between them. The CDR3 extends over 14 amino acids. Germline-derived CDR1 and CDR2 are SGHRS and YFSETQ. The CDR3 DNA sequence: TGCGCCAGCAGCTTGGGTTACAGCACCGGGGAGCTGTTTTTT. Amino acid sequence: CASSLGYSTGELFF.

V and J are TRBV28 and TRBJ1-1, with 10 nucleotides matching TRBD1. CDR1 MDHEN and CDR2 SYDVKM come from the germline V gene. The CDR3 has 15 residues. The junction had 6 bases not matched to a gene; V was cut back by 2 bases and J by 6 bases. In nucleotides, the CDR3 is TGTGCCAGCAGTTTACCGGGACAGGGGTTACCTGAAGCTTTCTTT. It specifies CASSLPGQGLPEAFF.

As regards this clone: A junction end diverges from the germline sequence, so it may reflect a read error. This specimen includes other DNA sequences encoding the same CDR3. The chain uses TRBV5-4 and TRBJ1-4; 8 nucleotides align to TRBD1. There are 16 residues in the CDR3. The germline V gene has CDR1 SGHNT and CDR2 YYREEE (reference sequence). The CDR3 DNA sequence: TGTGCCAGCAGCCCCGAATCCCAGGGGGCACAGGAAAAACTGTTCTTT. Its protein is CASSPESQGAQEKLFF.

The gene calls are TRBV9 and TRBJ1-1; 7 nucleotides line up with TRBD1. Germline V gives CDR1 SGDLS, CDR2 YYNGEE. This CDR3 is built from 15 residues. J lost 3 bases, V lost 0 bases, and 5 bases had no gene match. The CDR3 here is CASSVAPGGDTEAFF. CDR3 bases: TGTGCCAGCAGCGTAGCGCCAGGGGGGGACACTGAAGCTTTCTTT.

This clone was seen only once. The chain links TRBV5-1 to TRBJ2-7, with 8 bases that match TRBD1. Germline V lookup: CDR1 SGHRS, CDR2 YFSETQ. Germline trimming cut 2 bases from V and 5 bases from J; bases unmatched to any gene: 0. The length of the CDR3 is 12 residues. The CDR3 region is CASSLQGDEQYF. The CDR3 DNA reads TGCGCCAGCAGCTTACAGGGGGACGAGCAGTACTTC.

The chain recombines TRBV2 with TRBJ2-7; D may be TRBD1 or TRBD2 (5 bases each). Germline CDR1 reads SNHLY; CDR2 reads FYNNEI. This CDR3 comprises 14 residues. V lost 6 bases, J lost 4 bases, and 16 bases lay in between. CDR3 sequence: CASRGDRAIYEQYF. The CDR3 DNA is TGTGCCAGCAGGGGGGATCGAGCGATATACGAGCAGTACTTC.

On this clone: Its ends do not fully match the called genes, so a read error is possible. The chain joins TRBV28 to TRBJ1-5; D not resolved. The CDR3 covers 14 residues. Germline-derived CDR1 and CDR2 are MDHEN and SYDVKM. CDR3 amino acids: CASKPPSSDQPQHF. CDR3 nucleotides: TGTGCCAGCAAACCCCCCAGTAGCGATCAGCCCCAGCATTTT. Full variable domain (outside the CDR3, taken from reference TRBV28 and TRBJ1-5): DVKVTQSSRYLVKRTGEKVFLECVQDMDHENMFWYRQDPGLGLRLIYFSYDVKMKEKGDIPEGYSVSREKKERFSLILESASTNQTSMYLCASKPPSSDQPQHFGDGTRLSIL.

The chain combines TRBV7-3 with TRBJ2-3; weak D call: TRBD2 (5 bases). This CDR3 has 15 amino acids. The germline gives CDR1 SGHTA, CDR2 FQGTGA. Trimming stripped 5 bases from V and 1 base from J, with 13 bases between. The CDR3 spells CASSLRAARTDTQYF. The CDR3 DNA is TGTGCCAGCAGCCTCCGAGCGGCCCGCACAGATACGCAGTATTTT.

This clone was picked up one time. V usage is TRBV7-2 and J usage is TRBJ2-5; 7 bases match TRBD2. V dropped 1 base and J dropped 7; count of bases not matched to a gene: 9. The CDR3 has 15 amino acids. Germline V gene lookup returns CDR1 SGHTA and CDR2 FQGNSA. The CDR3 sequence: CASSLGGGILATQYF. CDR3 nucleotide sequence: TGTGCCAGCAGCTTAGGGGGAGGGATACTGGCGACCCAGTACTTC.

This CDR3 is CASTLRTDNYGYTF. The CDR3 DNA reads as TGTGCCAGTACCCTACGGACAGATAACTATGGCTACACCTTC. The rearrangement uses TRBV19 and TRBJ1-2; perhaps TRBD1 as D (6 bases). This CDR3 comprises 14 residues. Germline V gene lookup returns CDR1 LNHDA and CDR2 SQIVND (reference sequence). Trimming left V 7 bases short and J 1 base short, with 13 bases between.

V usage is TRBV7-3 and J usage is TRBJ2-5, with D perhaps TRBD2 (6 bases). Trimming stripped 5 bases from V and 2 bases from J, with 15 bases between. The CDR3 extends over 15 amino acids. In germline, CDR1 is SGHTA, CDR2 FQGTGA. The CDR3 region has the DNA TGTGCCAGCAGCCCCCAAAGCGGGTTACAAGAGACCCAGTACTTC. Protein sequence: CASSPQSGLQETQYF. Based on the CDR3 plus reference TRBV7-3 and TRBJ2-5, the full variable domain is GAGVSQTPSNKVTEKGKYVELRCDPISGHTALYWYRQSLGQGPEFLIYFQGTGAADDSGLPNDRFFAVRPEGSVSTLKIQRTERGDSAVYLCASSPQSGLQETQYFGPGTRLLVL.

This clone was found once. This rearrangement joins TRBV6-1 to TRBJ2-3, with D perhaps given as TRBD1 or TRBD2 (5 bases each). The CDR3 loop spans 13 amino acids. The V end lost 11 bases, the J end lost 2 bases, and 14 bases lay between the germline ends. The germline V gene has CDR1 MNHNS and CDR2 SASEGT. The DNA of the CDR3 is TGTGCCTACGCCCGAGGGGCCACAGATACGCAGTATTTT. It yields the protein CAYARGATDTQYF.

V is TRBV4-1 and J is TRBJ2-7; TRBD2 aligns across 7 bases. V lost 1 base and J lost 4; bases outside the gene matches: 7. CDR3 length equals 15 residues. CDR1 is MGHRA, CDR2 YSYEKL, per germline. The CDR3, as DNA: TGCGCCAGCAGCCAAGTGGCGGGAGTTGTTTACGAGCAGTACTTC. Its protein is CASSQVAGVVYEQYF.

The CDR3 reads CASSFHPRDRGAGAFF. Here the CDR3 DNA reads TGTGCCAGCAGCTTCCACCCCCGGGACAGGGGCGCGGGAGCTTTCTTT. The chain carries TRBV5-5 and TRBJ1-1; 10 positions agree with TRBD1. CDR3 size: 16 residues. Germline V gives CDR1 SGHKS, CDR2 YYEKEE (reference sequence). J was trimmed by 10 bases and V by 2 bases; bases with no gene match: 14.

This chain links TRBV10-3 with TRBJ1-5, with 11 bases that match TRBD1. The CDR3 has 17 amino acids. V dropped 4 bases and J dropped 2; count of bases not matched to a gene: 7. Germline V gene sequence: CDR1 ENHRY, CDR2 SYGVKD. The CDR3 protein is CAISGGTGGVGNQPQHF. DNA of the CDR3: TGTGCCATCAGTGGGGGGACAGGGGGAGTAGGCAATCAGCCCCAGCATTTT.

With respect to this clone: This same CDR3 is encoded by further DNA sequences in the sample. This chain links TRBV7-9 with TRBJ1-2; D ambiguous. Germline V gives CDR1 SEHNR, CDR2 FQNEAQ (reference sequence). Trimming took 1 base from V and 2 from J, leaving 5 bases between them. The CDR3 sequence is 13 residues long. The CDR3 loop reads CASSLVGNYGYTF. The CDR3 DNA reads as TGTGCCAGCAGCTTAGTCGGGAACTATGGCTACACCTTC.

This clone showed up just once. The chain couples TRBV19 to TRBJ2-7; 7 nucleotides line up with TRBD1. Germline lookup yields CDR1 LNHDA and CDR2 SQIVND (reference sequence). CDR3 length: 13 amino acids. Unmatched junction bases numbered 4, after V lost 6 bases and J lost 2 bases. The chain's CDR3 is CASSKGQPYEQYF. For the CDR3, the DNA is TGTGCCAGTAGCAAGGGACAGCCCTACGAGCAGTACTTC.

This clone was found once. The chain recombines TRBV7-6 with TRBJ2-3; TRBD2 might be the D (6 bases). The CDR3 length is 16 residues. CDR1 and CDR2 (germline): SGHVS, FNYEAQ. Trimming cost V 0 bases and J 1 base, with 11 bases left between them. CDR3 loop: CASSLAIGEGTDTQYF. The CDR3 bases are TGTGCCAGCAGCTTAGCCATCGGGGAGGGCACAGATACGCAGTATTTT.

This rearrangement joins TRBV5-1 to TRBJ2-5, with 9 bases fitting TRBD1. Trimming cost V 0 bases and J 5 bases; bases outside gene matches: 5. Germline V gene data show CDR1 as SGHRS and CDR2 as YFSETQ. The CDR3 spans 15 residues. The CDR3 bases are TGCGCCAGCAGCTTGGAGGACAGGGGACGGGAGACCCAGTACTTC. This translates into CASSLEDRGRETQYF.

V and J are TRBV5-1 and TRBJ2-6; D gene uncertain. Trimming removed 1 base at V and 1 base at J, with 6 bases between. The CDR3 length is 15 residues. The germline V gene has CDR1 SGHRS and CDR2 YFSETQ. The CDR3 here is CASSLMESGANVLTF. The DNA of the CDR3 is TGCGCCAGCAGCTTGATGGAGTCTGGGGCCAACGTCCTGACTTTC.

The rearrangement links TRBV6-4 to TRBJ2-7; TRBD1 might be the D (5 bases). The CDR3 has 16 amino acids. Trimming removed 11 bases at V and 3 bases at J, with 26 bases between. Germline CDR1 reads MRHNA; CDR2 reads SNTAGT. Here the CDR3 reads CAQPAVGVGSLYEQYF. The DNA for the CDR3 is TGTGCCCAGCCCGCCGTAGGGGTTGGCTCCCTCTACGAGCAGTACTTC.

This chain uses TRBV30 with TRBJ2-1; TRBD2 matches 8 bases. The CDR3 loop spans 14 amino acids. Germline CDR1 and CDR2: GTSNPN and SVGIG (reference sequence). V shed 4 bases, J shed 4 bases, and the junction held 6 bases outside the gene matches. CDR3 nucleotide sequence: TGTGCCTGGACAAGGACTAGCAGTTACAATGAGCAGTTCTTC. This sequence encodes CAWTRTSSYNEQFF.

The chain couples TRBV9 to TRBJ2-1; TRBD2 matches 7 bases. Per germline, CDR1 SGDLS and CDR2 YYNGEE. CDR3 length: 14 amino acids. V lost 6 bases to trimming and J lost 5 bases; unmatched junction nucleotides: 8. The CDR3 loop reads CASTSGGAHNEQFF. CDR3 DNA: TGTGCCAGCACATCGGGGGGTGCTCACAATGAGCAGTTCTTC.

The V call is TRBV30, the J call TRBJ1-1, with TRBD1 identical over 7 bases. Germline lookup yields CDR1 GTSNPN and CDR2 SVGIG (reference sequence). Losses at the gene ends were 4 bases for V and 5 bases for J; bases not matched to a gene: 7. This CDR3 is built from 13 residues. DNA of the CDR3: TGTGCCTGGAACCCAGGGGGGGGGACTGAAGCTTTCTTT. Its protein is CAWNPGGGTEAFF.